This is a list of T cell receptor beta chains from one sample in a study of blood T cell repertoires in COVID-19. Measured with immunoSEQ multiplex PCR; TCRdb has only the in-frame clones, and not every one. The repertoire consists of over 200,000 clones, with more than 80% occurring once and the leading ten covering 2% to 3%. Sequenced material: peripheral blood. The receptors shown here come from a man aged 25 to 45 with COVID-19, enrolled during active disease. Both conserved end residues are part of each CDR3. Each record gives: V gene, J gene, D gene, clone size, CDR3 length, CDR3 DNA, CDR3 protein. The D gene is left open where the match is weak. Some rows have no size entry. The others give once, few or many, or a class for an expanded clone.

v_call: TRBV29-1
j_call: TRBJ2-3
d_call: TRBD2
clone_size: -
cdr3_length: 14
cdr3_nt: TGCAGCGTTGACGGGGGGATGGGCACAGATACGCAGTATTTT
cdr3_aa: CSVDGGMGTDTQYF

v_call: TRBV18
j_call: TRBJ1-2
d_call: -
clone_size: -
cdr3_length: 13
cdr3_nt: TGTGCCAGCTCAACACCCTCTAACTATGGCTACACCTTC
cdr3_aa: CASSTPSNYGYTF

v_call: TRBV9
j_call: TRBJ1-4
d_call: TRBD1
clone_size: -
cdr3_length: 17
cdr3_nt: TGTGCCAGCAGTGAGGGACAGTGGGGACCAACTAATGAAAAACTGTTTTTT
cdr3_aa: CASSEGQWGPTNEKLFF

v_call: TRBV5-1
j_call: TRBJ2-7
d_call: TRBD2
clone_size: -
cdr3_length: 16
cdr3_nt: TGCGCCAGCAGCCCAGGGGGGGCTAGCGGGACCCACGAGCAGTACTTC
cdr3_aa: CASSPGGASGTHEQYF

v_call: TRBV7-9
j_call: TRBJ2-1
d_call: TRBD2
clone_size: -
cdr3_length: 18
cdr3_nt: TGTGCCAGCAGCTTAGCGGCTAGCGGAATTCCCCCGGACAATGAGCAGTTCTTC
cdr3_aa: CASSLAASGIPPDNEQFF

v_call: TRBV25-1
j_call: TRBJ1-4
d_call: TRBD1
clone_size: -
cdr3_length: 14
cdr3_nt: TGTGCCAGCAGTCCAGGGGGCACTAATGAAAAACTGTTTTTT
cdr3_aa: CASSPGGTNEKLFF

v_call: TRBV5-1
j_call: TRBJ2-7
d_call: TRBD1
clone_size: -
cdr3_length: 15
cdr3_nt: TGCGCCAGCAGCTCGTCGACAGGGCCCTCTCGAGAGCAGTACTTC
cdr3_aa: CASSSSTGPSREQYF

v_call: TRBV9
j_call: TRBJ1-2
d_call: -
clone_size: -
cdr3_length: 15
cdr3_nt: TGTGCCAGCAGCGCCCCCGCCACAGGGTACTATGGCTACACCTTC
cdr3_aa: CASSAPATGYYGYTF

v_call: TRBV5-1
j_call: TRBJ2-2
d_call: -
clone_size: -
cdr3_length: 15
cdr3_nt: TGCGCCAGCAGCTTAACAGGGTATGAAGGCGGGGAGCTGTTTTTT
cdr3_aa: CASSLTGYEGGELFF

v_call: TRBV5-1
j_call: TRBJ1-2
d_call: -
clone_size: few
cdr3_length: 17
cdr3_nt: TGCGCCAGCAGCTTGGGAAGCGGGACCCTAGCTAACTATGGCTACACCTTC
cdr3_aa: CASSLGSGTLANYGYTF

v_call: TRBV5-4
j_call: TRBJ2-5
d_call: TRBD1
clone_size: -
cdr3_length: 15
cdr3_nt: TGTGCCAGCAGCTTGACGGGGACAGCCCAAGAGACCCAGTACTTC
cdr3_aa: CASSLTGTAQETQYF

v_call: TRBV28
j_call: TRBJ2-4
d_call: -
clone_size: -
cdr3_length: 20
cdr3_nt: TGTGCCAGCAGACCAGCGATGCTCTCTACCGACAGGTTAGCCAAAAACATTCAGTACTTC
cdr3_aa: CASRPAMLSTDRLAKNIQYF

v_call: TRBV19
j_call: TRBJ2-1
d_call: -
clone_size: -
cdr3_length: 13
cdr3_nt: TGTGCCAGTAGGGTTGGAGTTACAGGTGAGCAGTTCTTC
cdr3_aa: CASRVGVTGEQFF

v_call: TRBV4-3
j_call: TRBJ2-1
d_call: TRBD2
clone_size: -
cdr3_length: 15
cdr3_nt: TGCGCCAGCAGCTCGGGACTAGCGGTCAACAATGAGCAGTTCTTC
cdr3_aa: CASSSGLAVNNEQFF

v_call: TRBV18
j_call: TRBJ2-1
d_call: -
clone_size: -
cdr3_length: 14
cdr3_nt: TGTGCCAGCTCACCACAGAGGGGGGGCAATGAGCAGTTCTTC
cdr3_aa: CASSPQRGGNEQFF

v_call: TRBV21-1
j_call: TRBJ1-1
d_call: -
clone_size: -
cdr3_length: 18
cdr3_nt: TGTGCCAGCAGCAAGGGGGACCCGGACAGGAATATGAACACTGAAGCTTTCTTT
cdr3_aa: CASSKGDPDRNMNTEAFF

v_call: TRBV19
j_call: TRBJ1-1
d_call: -
clone_size: -
cdr3_length: 13
cdr3_nt: TGTGCCAGTAGTAGTCCTCAGGGGCGGAGGGCTTTCTTT
cdr3_aa: CASSSPQGRRAFF

v_call: TRBV6-5
j_call: TRBJ1-2
d_call: -
clone_size: -
cdr3_length: 14
cdr3_nt: TGTGCCAGCAGTTACGACGACAGAAACTATGGCTACACCTTC
cdr3_aa: CASSYDDRNYGYTF

v_call: TRBV4-3
j_call: TRBJ1-2
d_call: -
clone_size: -
cdr3_length: 15
cdr3_nt: TGCGCCAGCAGCCAAGGACGGGGGACCGGCTATGGCTACACCTTC
cdr3_aa: CASSQGRGTGYGYTF

v_call: TRBV12-3/TRBV12-4
j_call: TRBJ1-2
d_call: TRBD1
clone_size: once
cdr3_length: 12
cdr3_nt: TGTGCCAGCAGTTGGACAGGGAATGGCTACACCTTC
cdr3_aa: CASSWTGNGYTF

v_call: TRBV7-8
j_call: TRBJ1-5
d_call: -
clone_size: -
cdr3_length: 14
cdr3_nt: TGTGCCAGCAGCCCCGGGTTTAGCAATCAGCCCCAGCATTTT
cdr3_aa: CASSPGFSNQPQHF

v_call: TRBV6-5
j_call: TRBJ2-1
d_call: -
clone_size: -
cdr3_length: 14
cdr3_nt: TGTGCCAGCAGGCCTCTCAGCGGCTACAATGAGCAGTTCTTC
cdr3_aa: CASRPLSGYNEQFF

v_call: TRBV29-1
j_call: TRBJ2-7
d_call: -
clone_size: -
cdr3_length: 11
cdr3_nt: TGCAGCGTTCGAGACAGCTACGAGCAGTACTTC
cdr3_aa: CSVRDSYEQYF

v_call: TRBV13
j_call: TRBJ1-1
d_call: -
clone_size: few
cdr3_length: 13
cdr3_nt: TGTGCCAGCAGCTTAGAGAGGGCGGGTGAAGCTTTCTTT
cdr3_aa: CASSLERAGEAFF

v_call: TRBV29-1
j_call: TRBJ2-7
d_call: -
clone_size: -
cdr3_length: 14
cdr3_nt: TGCAGCGTCGGGGGCGCGGGGGTGGCCTACGAGCAGTACTTC
cdr3_aa: CSVGGAGVAYEQYF

v_call: TRBV2
j_call: TRBJ1-5
d_call: -
clone_size: -
cdr3_length: 13
cdr3_nt: TGTGCCAGCATTGGGGGGGGCAATCAGCCCCAGCATTTT
cdr3_aa: CASIGGGNQPQHF

v_call: TRBV5-6
j_call: TRBJ2-7
d_call: -
clone_size: -
cdr3_length: 15
cdr3_nt: TGTGCCAGCAGCTTACTGGTTTGGGGGGAATACGAGCAGTACTTC
cdr3_aa: CASSLLVWGEYEQYF

v_call: TRBV4-1
j_call: TRBJ1-2
d_call: -
clone_size: -
cdr3_length: 17
cdr3_nt: TGCGCCAGCAGCCAAGGGCGTCGAGGGGGATCTAACTATGGCTACACCTTC
cdr3_aa: CASSQGRRGGSNYGYTF

v_call: TRBV29-1
j_call: TRBJ2-7
d_call: TRBD1
clone_size: -
cdr3_length: 13
cdr3_nt: TGCAGCGTTGCGGGACAGGGGGCCTGGGAGCAGTACTTC
cdr3_aa: CSVAGQGAWEQYF

v_call: TRBV24-1
j_call: TRBJ2-2
d_call: -
clone_size: -
cdr3_length: 14
cdr3_nt: TGTGCCACCCCGGGACACGGAAACACCGGGGAGCTGTTTTTT
cdr3_aa: CATPGHGNTGELFF

v_call: TRBV9
j_call: TRBJ2-1
d_call: -
clone_size: -
cdr3_length: 16
cdr3_nt: TGTGCCAGCAGCGCGTCTCAGGTTTTATCCTACAATGAGCAGTTCTTC
cdr3_aa: CASSASQVLSYNEQFF

v_call: TRBV5-4
j_call: TRBJ1-1
d_call: TRBD1
clone_size: -
cdr3_length: 17
cdr3_nt: TGTGCCAGCAGCTCCGGGACAGGGGGCGACATGAACACTGAAGCTTTCTTT
cdr3_aa: CASSSGTGGDMNTEAFF

v_call: TRBV7-2
j_call: TRBJ1-6
d_call: -
clone_size: -
cdr3_length: 14
cdr3_nt: TGTGCCAGCAGCTTAGGACAAATCAATTCACCCCTCCACTTT
cdr3_aa: CASSLGQINSPLHF

v_call: TRBV5-4
j_call: TRBJ1-1
d_call: -
clone_size: -
cdr3_length: 11
cdr3_nt: TGTGCCAGCAGCTTTAATAATGAAGCTTTCTTT
cdr3_aa: CASSFNNEAFF

v_call: TRBV9
j_call: TRBJ2-7
d_call: -
clone_size: -
cdr3_length: 14
cdr3_nt: TGTGCCAGCAGCGTAGGGTCCTGGGGAGGCGAGCAGTACTTC
cdr3_aa: CASSVGSWGGEQYF

v_call: TRBV9
j_call: TRBJ2-7
d_call: -
clone_size: -
cdr3_length: 14
cdr3_nt: TGTGCCAGCAGCGTAACTCCTAGCTCCTACGAGCAGTACTTC
cdr3_aa: CASSVTPSSYEQYF

v_call: TRBV11-1
j_call: TRBJ2-1
d_call: TRBD2
clone_size: -
cdr3_length: 16
cdr3_nt: TGTGCCAGCAGCTTATGGACTAGCGGGACGTACAATGAGCAGTTCTTC
cdr3_aa: CASSLWTSGTYNEQFF

v_call: TRBV9
j_call: TRBJ2-1
d_call: -
clone_size: -
cdr3_length: 13
cdr3_nt: TGTGCCAGCAGCCCCCCGGGGTTAAATGAGCAGTTCTTC
cdr3_aa: CASSPPGLNEQFF

v_call: TRBV11-2
j_call: TRBJ2-6
d_call: TRBD1
clone_size: -
cdr3_length: 17
cdr3_nt: TGTGCCAGCAGCTTTGCAGGGGGAAGCTCTGGGGCCAACGTCCTGACTTTC
cdr3_aa: CASSFAGGSSGANVLTF

v_call: TRBV12-5
j_call: TRBJ2-7
d_call: -
clone_size: -
cdr3_length: 8
cdr3_nt: TGTGCTAGTGGTTCCTTAAACTTC
cdr3_aa: CASGSLNF

v_call: TRBV7-2
j_call: TRBJ2-4
d_call: TRBD2
clone_size: -
cdr3_length: 17
cdr3_nt: TGTGCCAGCAGCCCCGGGAGCGGGAGGGGAGCCAAAAACATTCAGTACTTC
cdr3_aa: CASSPGSGRGAKNIQYF

v_call: TRBV11-2
j_call: TRBJ2-1
d_call: TRBD2
clone_size: -
cdr3_length: 13
cdr3_nt: TGTGCCAGCAGCTTTCATTCCGGGACTAGCGACTTCTTC
cdr3_aa: CASSFHSGTSDFF

v_call: TRBV12-3/TRBV12-4
j_call: TRBJ1-6
d_call: -
clone_size: -
cdr3_length: 12
cdr3_nt: TGTGCCAGCAGTTTAGTCTTGGGGGGCCTCCACTTT
cdr3_aa: CASSLVLGGLHF

v_call: TRBV7-2
j_call: TRBJ2-7
d_call: -
clone_size: -
cdr3_length: 15
cdr3_nt: TGTGCCAGCAGCTTAATTCCAGGGTTAGTCTACGAGCAGTACTTC
cdr3_aa: CASSLIPGLVYEQYF

v_call: TRBV5-4
j_call: TRBJ1-1
d_call: TRBD1
clone_size: -
cdr3_length: 15
cdr3_nt: TGTGCCAGCAGCCCTTTACAGGGGGCTTTCACTGAAGCTTTCTTT
cdr3_aa: CASSPLQGAFTEAFF

v_call: TRBV5-4
j_call: TRBJ1-4
d_call: TRBD1
clone_size: -
cdr3_length: 14
cdr3_nt: TGTGCCAGCAACTCCGGACAGGGCGGTGAAAAACTGTTTTTT
cdr3_aa: CASNSGQGGEKLFF

v_call: TRBV15
j_call: TRBJ1-6
d_call: -
clone_size: -
cdr3_length: 13
cdr3_nt: TGTGCCACCAGCAGAGACAGGGGTTCACCCCTCCACTTT
cdr3_aa: CATSRDRGSPLHF

v_call: TRBV7-3
j_call: TRBJ2-3
d_call: TRBD2
clone_size: -
cdr3_length: 18
cdr3_nt: TGTGCCAGCAGCACGACTAGCGGGGGAACCTCTAGCACAGATACGCAGTATTTT
cdr3_aa: CASSTTSGGTSSTDTQYF

v_call: TRBV5-1
j_call: TRBJ2-1
d_call: TRBD1
clone_size: -
cdr3_length: 13
cdr3_nt: TGCGCCAGCTCCGGGACAGGGTACAATGAGCAGTTCTTC
cdr3_aa: CASSGTGYNEQFF

v_call: TRBV6-4
j_call: TRBJ1-5
d_call: TRBD1
clone_size: -
cdr3_length: 16
cdr3_nt: TGTGCCAGCAGTGACCAGGGACAGCCGGTCAATCAGCCCCAGCATTTT
cdr3_aa: CASSDQGQPVNQPQHF

v_call: TRBV28
j_call: TRBJ2-4
d_call: -
clone_size: -
cdr3_length: 20
cdr3_nt: TGTGCCAGCAGCCCAGGCGGGACAGATACCAACAACCTAGCCAAAAACATTCAGTACTTC
cdr3_aa: CASSPGGTDTNNLAKNIQYF